This T cell receptor (beta chain) was documented in a study of T cells in Graves' hyperthyroidism and ophthalmopathy. The authors took PBMCs from about 9.5 ml fresh peripheral blood. This clonotype was recorded at least ten times. The CDR3 regions of TCR beta were amplified from RNA transcripts. The HTBI set primed first-round TCR CDR3 RT-PCR. One entry per CDR3 protein results from TCRdb running MiXCR on the multiplex PCR reads. The sample holds about 380,000 distinct CDR3 sequences; approximately 17% are singletons and the top ten take 35% to 45%. Between the trimmed V and J ends, which lost 2 bases and 6 bases, there was a span of 13 bases. This CDR3 is built from 14 residues. Germline values: CDR1 SGHRS, CDR2 YFSETQ.

The chain carries TRBV5-1 and TRBJ2-3; D remains unclear. The source material was blood. The receptor comes from a young man with Graves' ophthalmopathy. The CDR3: CASSLPGPFDTQYF. DNA of the CDR3: TGCGCCAGCAGCTTACCCGGGCCCTTCGATACGCAGTATTTT.